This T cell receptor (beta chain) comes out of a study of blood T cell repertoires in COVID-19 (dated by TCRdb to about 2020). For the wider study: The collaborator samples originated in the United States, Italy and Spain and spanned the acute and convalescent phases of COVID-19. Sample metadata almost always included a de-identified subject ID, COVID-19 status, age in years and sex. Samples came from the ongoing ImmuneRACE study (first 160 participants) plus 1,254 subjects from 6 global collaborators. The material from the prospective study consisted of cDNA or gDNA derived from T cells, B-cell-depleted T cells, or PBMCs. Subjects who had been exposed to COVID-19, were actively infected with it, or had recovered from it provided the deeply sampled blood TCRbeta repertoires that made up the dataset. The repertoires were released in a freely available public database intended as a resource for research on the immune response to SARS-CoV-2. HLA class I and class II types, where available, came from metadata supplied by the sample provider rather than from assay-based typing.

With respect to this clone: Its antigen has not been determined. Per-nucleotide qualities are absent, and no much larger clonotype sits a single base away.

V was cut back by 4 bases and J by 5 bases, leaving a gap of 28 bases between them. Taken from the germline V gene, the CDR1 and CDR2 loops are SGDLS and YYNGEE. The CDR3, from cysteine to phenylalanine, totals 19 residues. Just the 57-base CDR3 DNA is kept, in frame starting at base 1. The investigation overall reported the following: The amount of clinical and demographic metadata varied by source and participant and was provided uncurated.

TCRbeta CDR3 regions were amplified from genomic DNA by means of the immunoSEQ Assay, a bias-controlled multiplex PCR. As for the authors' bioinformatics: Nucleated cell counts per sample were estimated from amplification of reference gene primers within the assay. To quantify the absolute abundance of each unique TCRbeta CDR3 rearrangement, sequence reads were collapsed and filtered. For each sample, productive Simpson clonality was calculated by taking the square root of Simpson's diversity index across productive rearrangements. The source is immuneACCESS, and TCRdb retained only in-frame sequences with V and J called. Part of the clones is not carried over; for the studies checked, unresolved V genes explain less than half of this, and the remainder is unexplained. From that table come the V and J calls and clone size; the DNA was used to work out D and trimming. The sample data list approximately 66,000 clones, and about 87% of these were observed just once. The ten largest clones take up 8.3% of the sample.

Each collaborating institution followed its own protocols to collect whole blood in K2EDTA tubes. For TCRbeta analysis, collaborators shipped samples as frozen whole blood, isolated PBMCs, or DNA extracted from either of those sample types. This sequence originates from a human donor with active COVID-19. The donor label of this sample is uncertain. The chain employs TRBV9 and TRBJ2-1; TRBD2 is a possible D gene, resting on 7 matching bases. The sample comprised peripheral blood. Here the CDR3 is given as CASSPRQGKSRLADNEQFF. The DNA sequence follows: TGTGCCAGCAGCCCCCGGCAGGGGAAATCCCGGCTAGCGGACAATGAGCAGTTCTTC.